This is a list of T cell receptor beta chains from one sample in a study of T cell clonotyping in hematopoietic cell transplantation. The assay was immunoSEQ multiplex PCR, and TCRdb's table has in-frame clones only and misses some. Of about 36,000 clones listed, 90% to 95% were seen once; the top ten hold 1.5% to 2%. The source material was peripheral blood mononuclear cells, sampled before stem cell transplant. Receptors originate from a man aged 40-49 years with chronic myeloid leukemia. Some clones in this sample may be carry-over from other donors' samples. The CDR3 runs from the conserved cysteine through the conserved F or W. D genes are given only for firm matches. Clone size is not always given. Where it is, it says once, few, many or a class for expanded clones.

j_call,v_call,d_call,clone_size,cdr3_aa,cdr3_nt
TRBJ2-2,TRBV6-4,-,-,CASSGLVGTGELFF,TGTGCCAGCAGTGGTCTGGTCGGCACCGGGGAGCTGTTTTTT
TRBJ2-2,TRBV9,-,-,CASSLTGIDANTGELFF,TGTGCCAGCAGCCTAACAGGGATCGACGCGAACACCGGGGAGCTGTTTTTT
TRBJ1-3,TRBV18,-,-,CASSPGNTIYF,TGTGCCAGCTCGCCTGGAAACACCATATATTTT
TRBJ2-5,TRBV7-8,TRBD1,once,CASSSYRGSLETQYF,TGTGCCAGCAGCTCTTACAGGGGATCACTGGAGACCCAGTACTTC
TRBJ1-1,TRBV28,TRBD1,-,CASSSGTGVSEAFF,TGTGCCAGCAGTTCCGGGACAGGCGTTTCTGAAGCTTTCTTT
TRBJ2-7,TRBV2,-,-,CASSRRREMTAYEQYF,TGTGCCAGCAGTCGCCGACGGGAGATGACAGCCTACGAGCAGTACTTC
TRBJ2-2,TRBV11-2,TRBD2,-,CASSLLGGVGTGELFF,TGTGCCAGCAGCCTTCTCGGGGGGGTCGGTACCGGGGAGCTGTTTTTT
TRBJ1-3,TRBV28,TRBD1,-,CASSRQGSTIYF,TGTGCCAGCAGTCGACAGGGTAGCACCATATATTTT
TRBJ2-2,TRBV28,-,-,CASSFRTPGELFF,TGTGCCAGCAGTTTTAGAACCCCCGGGGAGCTGTTTTTT
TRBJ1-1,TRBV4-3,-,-,CASSQDPGQNTEAFF,TGCGCCAGCAGCCAAGATCCGGGGCAGAACACTGAAGCTTTCTTT
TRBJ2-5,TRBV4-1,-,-,CASSLERGETQYF,TGCGCCAGCAGCCTCGAGCGTGGGGAGACCCAGTACTTC
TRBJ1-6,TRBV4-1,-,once,CASSRELLAGYNSPLHF,TGCGCCAGCAGTCGTGAGCTATTGGCGGGGTATAATTCACCCCTCCACTTT
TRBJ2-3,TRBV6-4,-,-,CASSDSPDSTDTQYF,TGTGCCAGCAGTGACTCCCCGGATAGCACAGATACGCAGTATTTT
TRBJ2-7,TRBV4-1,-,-,CASSQGSGAYEQYF,TGCGCCAGCAGCCAGGGTAGCGGAGCCTACGAGCAGTACTTC
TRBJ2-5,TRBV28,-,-,CASSIGGGRMGETQYF,TGTGCCAGCAGTATAGGGGGGGGCCGTATGGGAGAGACCCAGTACTTC
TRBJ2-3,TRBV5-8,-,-,CASSSRTSTDTQYF,TGTGCCAGCAGCTCCCGGACTAGCACAGATACGCAGTATTTT
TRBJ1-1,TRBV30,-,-,CAWMGSWNTEAFF,TGTGCCTGGATGGGCTCTTGGAACACTGAAGCTTTCTTT
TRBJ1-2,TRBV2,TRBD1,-,CASSPDRGRGYTF,TGTGCCAGCAGTCCCGACAGGGGGAGGGGCTACACCTTC
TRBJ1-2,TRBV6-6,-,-,CASSSPGENGYTF,TGTGCCAGCAGTTCTCCAGGGGAGAATGGCTACACCTTC
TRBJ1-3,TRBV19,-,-,CASSMAQGPGNTIYF,TGTGCCAGTAGTATGGCGCAGGGCCCTGGAAACACCATATATTTT
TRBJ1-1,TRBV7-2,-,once,CASSLMGVGGTEAFF,TGTGCCAGCAGCTTAATGGGGGTAGGGGGAACTGAAGCTTTCTTT
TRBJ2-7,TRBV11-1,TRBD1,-,CASSFQGESYEQYF,TGTGCCAGCAGCTTCCAGGGGGAATCCTACGAGCAGTACTTC
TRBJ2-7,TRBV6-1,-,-,CASRSLRTEQYF,TGTGCCAGCAGATCACTTAGAACCGAGCAGTACTTC
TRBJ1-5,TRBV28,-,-,CASRPQKMDRLYSNQPQHF,TGTGCCAGCAGACCCCAGAAGATGGACAGACTTTATAGCAATCAGCCCCAGCATTTT
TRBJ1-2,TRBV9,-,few,CASSVWEGGGDYGYTF,TGTGCCAGCAGCGTATGGGAAGGAGGTGGGGACTATGGCTACACCTTC
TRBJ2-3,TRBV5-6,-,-,CASSTHTDTQYF,TGTGCCAGCTCTACGCACACAGATACGCAGTATTTT
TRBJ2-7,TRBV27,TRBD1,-,CASSQGTGEGNEQYF,TGTGCCAGCAGTCAGGGGACAGGGGAAGGGAACGAGCAGTACTTC
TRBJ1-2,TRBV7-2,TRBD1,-,CASSSLLQGAYGYTF,TGTGCCAGCAGCTCACTTCTACAGGGGGCTTATGGCTACACCTTC
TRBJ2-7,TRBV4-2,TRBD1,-,CASSQDETGGYEQYF,TGTGCCAGCAGCCAAGATGAGACAGGGGGTTACGAGCAGTACTTC
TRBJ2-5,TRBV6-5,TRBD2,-,CASKLAGAETQYF,TGTGCCAGCAAACTAGCGGGGGCCGAGACCCAGTACTTC
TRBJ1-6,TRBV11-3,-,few,CASSLSTDSPLHF,TGTGCCAGCAGCTTGTCTACAGATTCACCCCTCCACTTT
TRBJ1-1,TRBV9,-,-,CASSVARENTEAFF,TGTGCCAGCAGCGTAGCCAGGGAGAACACTGAAGCTTTCTTT
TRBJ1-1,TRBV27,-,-,CASKTGNTEAFF,TGTGCCAGCAAGACAGGGAACACTGAAGCTTTCTTT
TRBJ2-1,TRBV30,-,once,CAWVPLGGGQFF,TGTGCCTGGGTTCCTTTAGGGGGGGGGCAGTTCTTC
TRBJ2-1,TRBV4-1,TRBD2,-,CASSHAAGGQSYNEQFF,TGCGCCAGCAGCCACGCCGCGGGGGGGCAATCCTACAATGAGCAGTTCTTC
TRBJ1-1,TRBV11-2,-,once,CASSLAWGKDTEAFF,TGTGCCAGCAGCTTAGCATGGGGAAAGGACACTGAAGCTTTCTTT
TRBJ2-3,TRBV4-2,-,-,CASSPPGAADGDTQYF,TGTGCCAGCAGCCCGCCGGGGGCGGCGGACGGAGATACGCAGTATTTT
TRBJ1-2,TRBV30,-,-,CAWSDPSFVYGYTF,TGTGCCTGGAGCGACCCTTCTTTTGTCTATGGCTACACCTTC
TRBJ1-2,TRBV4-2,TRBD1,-,CASSLQGNYGYTF,TGTGCCAGCAGCCTACAGGGGAACTATGGCTACACCTTC
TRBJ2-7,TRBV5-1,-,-,CASSLGQESYEQYF,TGCGCCAGCAGCTTGGGACAGGAGTCCTACGAGCAGTACTTC
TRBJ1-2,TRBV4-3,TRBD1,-,CASSHWSSPDRANYGYTF,TGCGCCAGCAGCCACTGGAGTTCTCCGGACAGGGCTAACTATGGCTACACCTTC
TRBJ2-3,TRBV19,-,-,CASRSFRGPDTQYF,TGTGCCAGTAGGAGCTTCCGAGGCCCAGATACGCAGTATTTT
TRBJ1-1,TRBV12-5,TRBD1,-,CASGLVNPGQQVRLGTEAFF,TGTGCTAGTGGTTTGGTAAACCCGGGACAGCAGGTTCGACTAGGCACTGAAGCTTTCTTT
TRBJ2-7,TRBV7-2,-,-,CASSLKLISTGSLSYEQYF,TGTGCCAGCAGCTTAAAGTTGATCTCAACAGGTAGCCTATCCTACGAGCAGTACTTC